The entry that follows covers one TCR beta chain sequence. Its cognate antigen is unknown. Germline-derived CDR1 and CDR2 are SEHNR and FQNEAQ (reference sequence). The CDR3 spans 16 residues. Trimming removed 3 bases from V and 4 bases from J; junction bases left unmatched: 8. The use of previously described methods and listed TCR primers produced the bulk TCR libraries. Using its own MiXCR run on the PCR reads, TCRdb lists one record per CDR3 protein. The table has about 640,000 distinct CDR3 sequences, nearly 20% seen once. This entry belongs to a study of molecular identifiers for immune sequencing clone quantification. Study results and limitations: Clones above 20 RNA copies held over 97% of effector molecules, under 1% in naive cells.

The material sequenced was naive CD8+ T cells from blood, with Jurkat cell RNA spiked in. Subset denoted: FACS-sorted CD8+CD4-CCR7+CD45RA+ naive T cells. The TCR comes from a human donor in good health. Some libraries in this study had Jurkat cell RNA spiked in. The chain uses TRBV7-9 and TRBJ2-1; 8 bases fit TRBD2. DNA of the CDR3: TGTGCCAGCAGCTTCTTAGCGGGACCTCTATACAATGAGCAGTTCTTC. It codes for CASSFLAGPLYNEQFF.